This T cell receptor beta chain was identified in a study of T cells in Graves' hyperthyroidism and ophthalmopathy. Study-wide points: Most clonotypes that expanded in the thyroid above 0.001 also showed up in blood.

Amplification of TCR beta CDR3 regions was performed using RNA transcripts as template. First-round RT-PCR of the TCR CDR3 relied on the HTBI primer set. MiXCR was run by TCRdb on the multiplex PCR reads, yielding one entry per CDR3 protein. The sample contains about 290,000 distinct CDR3 sequences, roughly 15% of which appear only once. At first hyperthyroidism diagnosis, before any ophthalmopathy symptoms, the blood sample was collected. The CDR3 covers 15 residues. V lost 5 bases, J lost 0 bases, and 10 bases lay in between. Germline CDR1 reads MDHEN; CDR2 reads SYDVKM. This clonotype showed up many times. Antigen unknown.

Sequencing input: blood. The receptor comes from a woman aged 25 to 39 with Graves' hyperthyroidism that later progressed to Graves' ophthalmopathy. The chain employs TRBV28 and TRBJ2-2; D is uncertain. The CDR3 protein is CASSPSNTNTGELFF. In nucleotides, the CDR3 is TGTGCCAGCAGTCCTTCCAACACGAACACCGGGGAGCTGTTTTTT.